This TCR beta chain comes out of a study of blood T cell repertoires in COVID-19. About the study: The cDNA or gDNA used as material had been derived from T cells, B-cell-depleted T cells, or PBMCs.

Individuals aged roughly 18 to 95 years were recruited from fewer than 25 US areas. Participant-reported clinical history was the basis for cohort assignment. A COVID-19 case had been met by exposed participants during the 2 weeks before study entry. Sequencing used immunoSEQ multiplex PCR; TCRdb keeps in-frame clones, though not all of them. This sample has hundreds of thousands of clones; about nine tenths occur once, and the top ten carry 2.9%. This clone was picked up one time. Material for sequencing was PBMCs or T cells enriched from blood (not recorded which). This receptor was obtained from a woman aged 45-65 years who had been exposed to COVID-19.

CDR3 protein: CASTYGGLVNSPLHF. The CDR3 nucleotides are TGTGCCAGCACCTACGGGGGGCTTGTTAATTCACCCCTCCACTTT. The chain combines TRBV2 with TRBJ1-6, with a possible D match to TRBD1 (6 bases). V lost 7 bases, J lost 6 bases, and 16 bases lay in between. The germline V gene encodes CDR1 SNHLY and CDR2 FYNNEI. The CDR3 sequence is 15 residues long. Full variable domain (rest looked up from reference TRBV2 and TRBJ1-6): EPEVTQTPSHQVTQMGQEVILRCVPISNHLYFYWYRQILGQKVEFLVSFYNNEISEKSEIFDDQFSVERPDGSNFTLKIRSTKLEDSAMYFCASTYGGLVNSPLHFGNGTRLTVT.